Listed below are T cell receptor beta chains from one sample, sequenced in a study of blood T cell repertoires in COVID-19. This table comes from immunoSEQ multiplex PCR, and its TCRdb copy is limited to in-frame clones, with some not included. The sample has roughly 100,000 clones, over 70% seen once. Sample: peripheral blood. The receptor set was obtained from a woman aged 80 or older with acute or convalescent COVID-19. Each CDR3 is given with its conserved first and last residue. A D gene is named only where the DNA matches it firmly. Rows may omit the clone size; those that give it use once, few, many or a size class.

CDR3nt | CDR3aa | j_gene | d_gene | v_gene | abundance
TGTGCCACCTCCTACCAGGGGGCGCCGACCGGGGAGCTGTTTTTT | CATSYQGAPTGELFF | TRBJ2-2 | TRBD1 | TRBV19 | -
TGTGCCAGCAGTTACTCAACAGGGGGAAACACCATATATTTT | CASSYSTGGNTIYF | TRBJ1-3 | - | TRBV6-6 | -
TGTGCCAGTAGCTTCGTTAGCGGGAGGGCCCCCTACGAGCAGTACTTC | CASSFVSGRAPYEQYF | TRBJ2-7 | TRBD2 | TRBV19 | once
TGTGCCAGCAGTTCCCTTCGTAATTCACCCCTCCACTTT | CASSSLRNSPLHF | TRBJ1-6 | - | TRBV12-3/TRBV12-4 | once
TGTGCCAGCTCACCAACAGGGGGATCGAGAACTGAAGCTTTCTTT | CASSPTGGSRTEAFF | TRBJ1-1 | TRBD1 | TRBV18 | -
TGTGCCAGCAGCCAGAACCGGGACAGGAGTGTGCCCCAGCATTTT | CASSQNRDRSVPQHF | TRBJ1-5 | TRBD1 | TRBV3-1/TRBV3-2 | -
TGCGCCAGCAGCTTGGCGACAGAAGAGACCCAGTACTTC | CASSLATEETQYF | TRBJ2-5 | - | TRBV5-1 | -
TGTGCCAGCAGTTTAGAGGGTAGCTATGGCTACACCTTC | CASSLEGSYGYTF | TRBJ1-2 | - | TRBV27 | -
TGTGCCTGGATGGGCGGCTCGGGATCCTACAATGAGCAGTTCTTC | CAWMGGSGSYNEQFF | TRBJ2-1 | - | TRBV30 | -
TGTGCCAGTAGTATAATTGGAGGACAGAATGAAAAACTGTTTTTT | CASSIIGGQNEKLFF | TRBJ1-4 | - | TRBV19 | -
TGCAGCGTTAGTAACAGGTTTGTCACTGAAGCTTTCTTT | CSVSNRFVTEAFF | TRBJ1-1 | - | TRBV29-1 | -
TGTGCCAGCAGCCTCGACCCTAGCGGGAGCCGTGAGCAGTTCTTC | CASSLDPSGSREQFF | TRBJ2-1 | TRBD2 | TRBV3-1/TRBV3-2 | once